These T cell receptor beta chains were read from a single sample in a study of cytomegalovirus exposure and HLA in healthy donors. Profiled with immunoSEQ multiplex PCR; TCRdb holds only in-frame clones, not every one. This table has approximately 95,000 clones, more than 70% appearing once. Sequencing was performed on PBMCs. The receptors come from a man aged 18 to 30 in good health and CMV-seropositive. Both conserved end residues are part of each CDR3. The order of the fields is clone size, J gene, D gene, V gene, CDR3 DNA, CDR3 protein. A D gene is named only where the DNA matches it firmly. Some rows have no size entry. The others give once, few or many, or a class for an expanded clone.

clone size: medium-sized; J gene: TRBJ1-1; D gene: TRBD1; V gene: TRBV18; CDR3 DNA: TGTGCCAGCTCGCTGGAAGACAGGGCAGACGCTGAAGCTTTCTTT; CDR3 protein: CASSLEDRADAEAFF
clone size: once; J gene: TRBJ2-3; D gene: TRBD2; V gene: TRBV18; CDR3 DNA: TGTGCCAGCTCACCACTAGCGGGGGGTAGCACAGATACGCAGTATTTT; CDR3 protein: CASSPLAGGSTDTQYF
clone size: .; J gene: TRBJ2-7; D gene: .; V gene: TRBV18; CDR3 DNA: TGTGCCAGCTCACGTAATACCCAACAGCCCTACGAGCAGTACTTC; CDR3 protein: CASSRNTQQPYEQYF
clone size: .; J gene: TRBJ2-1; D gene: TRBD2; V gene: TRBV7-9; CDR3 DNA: TGTGCCAGCAGCTTAGACGCTAGCGGGTTTTTCTACAATGAGCAGTTCTTC; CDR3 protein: CASSLDASGFFYNEQFF
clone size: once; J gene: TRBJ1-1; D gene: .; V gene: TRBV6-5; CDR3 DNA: TGTGCCAGCAGTTACCTCAGGGGCACTGAAGCTTTCTTT; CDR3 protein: CASSYLRGTEAFF
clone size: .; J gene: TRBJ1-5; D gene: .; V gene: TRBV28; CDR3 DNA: TGTGCCAGCGCCACGAAACAGGATAGCAATCAGCCCCAGCATTTT; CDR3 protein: CASATKQDSNQPQHF
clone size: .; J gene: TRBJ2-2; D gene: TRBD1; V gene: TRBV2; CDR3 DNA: TGTGCCAGCAAGAAGACAGGGGGTCAATCCGGGGAGCTGTTTTTT; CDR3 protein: CASKKTGGQSGELFF
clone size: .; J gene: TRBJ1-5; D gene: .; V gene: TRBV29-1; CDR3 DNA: TGCAGCGTTAGAACAGGATACAATCAGCCCCAGCATTTT; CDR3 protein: CSVRTGYNQPQHF
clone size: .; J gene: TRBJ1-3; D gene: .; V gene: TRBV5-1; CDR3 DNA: TGCGCCAGCAGCTTGGACAGGAGCACCATATATTTT; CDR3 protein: CASSLDRSTIYF
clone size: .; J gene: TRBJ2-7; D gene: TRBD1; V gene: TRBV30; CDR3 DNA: TGTGCCTGGAGGATACAGGGGGCAGTAGGAGAGCAGTACTTC; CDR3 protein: CAWRIQGAVGEQYF
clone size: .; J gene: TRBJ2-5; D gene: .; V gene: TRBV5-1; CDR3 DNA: TGCGCCAGCAGCTTGGATTCAGTACGGGTTGGGTCCCAGTACTTC; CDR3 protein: CASSLDSVRVGSQYF
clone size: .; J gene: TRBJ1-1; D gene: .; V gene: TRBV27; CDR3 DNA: TGTGCCAGCGTTATGAACACTGAAGCTTTCTTT; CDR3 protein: CASVMNTEAFF
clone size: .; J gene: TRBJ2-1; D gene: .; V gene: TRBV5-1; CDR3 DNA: TGCGCCAGCAGACAAGAGACATTATACAATGAGCAGTTCTTC; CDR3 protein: CASRQETLYNEQFF
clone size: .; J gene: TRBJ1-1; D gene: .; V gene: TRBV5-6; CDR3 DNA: TGTGCCAGCAGCTTGGTTACTCTAAGGAACACTGAAGCTTTCTTT; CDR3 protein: CASSLVTLRNTEAFF
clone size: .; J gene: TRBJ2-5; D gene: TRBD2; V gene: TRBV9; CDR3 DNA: TGTGCCAGCAGCGTAGTAGGGACTAGCGTAGAGACCCAGTACTTC; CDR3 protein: CASSVVGTSVETQYF
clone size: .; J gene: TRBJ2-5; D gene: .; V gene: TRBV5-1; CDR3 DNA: TGCGCCAGCAGCAGGGAGGGGGGTCTCCCAGAGACCCAGTACTTC; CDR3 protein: CASSREGGLPETQYF
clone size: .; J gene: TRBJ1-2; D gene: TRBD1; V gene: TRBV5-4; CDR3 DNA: TGTGCCAGCAGCACCGGGACAGGGAACTATGGCTACACCTTC; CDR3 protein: CASSTGTGNYGYTF
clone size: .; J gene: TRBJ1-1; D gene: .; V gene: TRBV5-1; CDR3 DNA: TGCGCCAGCAGCTTGGCCGGCTTGAGACAACCTATGAACACTGAAGCTTTCTTT; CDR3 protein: CASSLAGLRQPMNTEAFF
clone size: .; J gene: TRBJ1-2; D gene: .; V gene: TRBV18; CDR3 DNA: TGTGCCAGCTCACCACGGCCAGGGGATGGCTACACCTTC; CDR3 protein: CASSPRPGDGYTF
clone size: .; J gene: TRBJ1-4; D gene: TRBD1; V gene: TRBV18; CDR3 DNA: TGTGCCAGCTCGCTGCAGGGGGTCGAGGCTAATGAAAAACTGTTTTTT; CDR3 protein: CASSLQGVEANEKLFF
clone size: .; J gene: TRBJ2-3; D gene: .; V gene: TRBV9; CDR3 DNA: TGTGCCAGCAGCCTGCGTGGGCAGAGCACAGATACGCAGTATTTT; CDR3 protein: CASSLRGQSTDTQYF
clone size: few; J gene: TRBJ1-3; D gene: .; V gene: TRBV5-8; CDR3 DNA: TGTGCCAGCAGCCCGCGCGTAGCTGGAAACACCATATATTTT; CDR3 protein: CASSPRVAGNTIYF
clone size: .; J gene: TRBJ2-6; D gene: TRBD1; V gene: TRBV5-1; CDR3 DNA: TGCGCCAGCAGCCCCCGGGACAGGCCCCTTTCTGGGGCCAACGTCCTGACTTTC; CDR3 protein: CASSPRDRPLSGANVLTF
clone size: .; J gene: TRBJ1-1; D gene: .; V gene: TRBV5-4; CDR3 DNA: TGTGCCAGCAGCTTGGATACAACTAAGAACACTGAAGCTTTCTTT; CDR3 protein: CASSLDTTKNTEAFF
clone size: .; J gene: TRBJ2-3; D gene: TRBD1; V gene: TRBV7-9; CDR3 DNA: TGTGCCAGCAGCCCCATTTGGCGACAGGGGGAGTCGGATACGCAGTATTTT; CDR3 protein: CASSPIWRQGESDTQYF
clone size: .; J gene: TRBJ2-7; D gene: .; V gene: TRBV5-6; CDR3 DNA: TGTGCCAGCAGCTTGGTGGGAGGCGAGCAGTACTTC; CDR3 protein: CASSLVGGEQYF
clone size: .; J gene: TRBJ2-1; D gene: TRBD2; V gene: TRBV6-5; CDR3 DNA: TGTGCCAGCAGTGAACGGGGGGACTACAATGAGCAGTTCTTC; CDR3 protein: CASSERGDYNEQFF
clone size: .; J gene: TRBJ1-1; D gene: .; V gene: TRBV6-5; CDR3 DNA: TGTGCCAGCAGTTACCAGGGTAACACTGAAGCTTTCTTT; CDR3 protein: CASSYQGNTEAFF
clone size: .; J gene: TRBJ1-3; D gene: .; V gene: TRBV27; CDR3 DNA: TGTGCCAGCAGTTTATCAGGGGATCCTGGAAACACCATATATTTT; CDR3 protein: CASSLSGDPGNTIYF
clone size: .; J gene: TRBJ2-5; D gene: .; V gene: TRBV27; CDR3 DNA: TGTGCCAGCAGTACCACTCGTGGGAGGGAGACCCAGTACTTC; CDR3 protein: CASSTTRGRETQYF
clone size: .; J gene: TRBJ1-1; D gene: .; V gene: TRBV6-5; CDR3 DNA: TGTGCCAGCAGTTATTTGGGCGACAGTCTCGAAGCTTTCTTT; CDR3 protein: CASSYLGDSLEAFF
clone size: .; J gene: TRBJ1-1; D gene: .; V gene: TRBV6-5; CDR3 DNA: TGTGCCAGCAGTTACTTAACCGCAGGGGCCCCCTTTTTTTTT; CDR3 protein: CASSYLTAGAPFFF
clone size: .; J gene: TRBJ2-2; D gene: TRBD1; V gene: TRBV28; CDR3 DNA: TGTGCCAGCAGTTTCAGGGGGTTAAACACCGGGGAGCTGTTTTTT; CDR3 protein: CASSFRGLNTGELFF
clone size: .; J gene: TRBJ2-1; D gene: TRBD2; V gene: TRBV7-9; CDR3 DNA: TGTGCCAGCAGCTGGGCTAGCGGGGTAACTGAGCAGTTCTTC; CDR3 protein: CASSWASGVTEQFF
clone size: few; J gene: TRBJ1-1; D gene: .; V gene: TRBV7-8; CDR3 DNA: TGTGCCAGCAGCTTAGCGATTCGGGGCGGGGATAGTCTATCTGAAGCTTTCTTT; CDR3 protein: CASSLAIRGGDSLSEAFF
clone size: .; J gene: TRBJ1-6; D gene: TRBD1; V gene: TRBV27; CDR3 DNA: TGTGCCAGCAGTTTAGGACAGGGCCGGACACCCCTCCACTTT; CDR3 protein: CASSLGQGRTPLHF
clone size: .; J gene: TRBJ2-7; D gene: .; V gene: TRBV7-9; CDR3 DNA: TGTGCCAGCAGCCCCGAATTACAGAGCTCCTACGAGCAGTACTTC; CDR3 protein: CASSPELQSSYEQYF
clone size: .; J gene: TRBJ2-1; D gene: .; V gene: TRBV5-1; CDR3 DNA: TGCGCCAGCAGCTTGGACGCGCCGGGGAGGTTGTCCTACAATGAGCAGTTCTTC; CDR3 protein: CASSLDAPGRLSYNEQFF
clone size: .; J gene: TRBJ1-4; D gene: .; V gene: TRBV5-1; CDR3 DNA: TGCGCCAGCAAAGGGACTGCAACTAATGAAAAACTGTTTTTT; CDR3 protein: CASKGTATNEKLFF
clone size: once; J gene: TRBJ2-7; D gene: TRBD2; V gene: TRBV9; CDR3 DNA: TGTGCCAGCAGCGTAGGGTCTAGCGGGGGTTACGAGCAGTACTTC; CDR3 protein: CASSVGSSGGYEQYF
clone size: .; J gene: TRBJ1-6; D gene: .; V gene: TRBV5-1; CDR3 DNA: TGCGCCAGCAGCTTGGAGGGGACTGGTTATTCACCCCTCCACTTT; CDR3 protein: CASSLEGTGYSPLHF
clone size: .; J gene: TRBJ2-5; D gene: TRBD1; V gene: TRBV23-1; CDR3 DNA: TGCGCCAGCAGTCAATCCCCCCAGGGGGCCCTAACGCAAGAGACCCAGTACTTC; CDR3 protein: CASSQSPQGALTQETQYF
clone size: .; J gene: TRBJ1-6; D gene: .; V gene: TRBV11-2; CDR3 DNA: TGTGCCAGCAGCTTAGATCCAAAGGGAGGTTCACCCCTCCACTTT; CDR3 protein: CASSLDPKGGSPLHF
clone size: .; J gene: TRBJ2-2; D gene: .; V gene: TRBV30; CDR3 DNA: TGTGCCTGGAGTTTTCGGAACGGGAGACCGAACACCGGGGAGCTGTTTTTT; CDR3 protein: CAWSFRNGRPNTGELFF
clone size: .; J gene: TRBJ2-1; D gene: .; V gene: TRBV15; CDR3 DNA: TGTGCCACCAGCGTAGCGAGCTACAATGAGCAGTTCTTC; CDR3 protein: CATSVASYNEQFF
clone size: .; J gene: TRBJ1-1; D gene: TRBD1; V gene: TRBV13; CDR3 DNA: TGTGCCAGCAACGGACAGGGGGTGAACACTGAAGCTTTCTTT; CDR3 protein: CASNGQGVNTEAFF
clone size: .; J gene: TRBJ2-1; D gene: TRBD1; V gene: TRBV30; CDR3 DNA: TGTGCCTGGAGTGAGAGGACAGGGGTTTTAAATGAGCAGTTCTTC; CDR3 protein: CAWSERTGVLNEQFF
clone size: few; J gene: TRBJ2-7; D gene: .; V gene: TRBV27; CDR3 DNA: TGTGCCAGCAGTCACGGTCTCTACGAGCAGTACTTC; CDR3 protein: CASSHGLYEQYF
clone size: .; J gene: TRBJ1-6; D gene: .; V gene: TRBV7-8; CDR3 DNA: TGTGCCAGCAGCCGAGGACAGAATTCACCCCTCCACTTT; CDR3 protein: CASSRGQNSPLHF
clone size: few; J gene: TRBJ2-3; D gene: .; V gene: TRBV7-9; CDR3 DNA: TGTGCCAGCAGCTTGGAGCGAGATACGCAGTATTTT; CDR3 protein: CASSLERDTQYF
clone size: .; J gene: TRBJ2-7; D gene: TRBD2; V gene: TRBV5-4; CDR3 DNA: TGTGCCAGCAGCTCGACTAGCAGTGGTGAGCAGTACTTC; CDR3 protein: CASSSTSSGEQYF
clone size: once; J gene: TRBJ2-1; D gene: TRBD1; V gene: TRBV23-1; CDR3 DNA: TGCGCCAGCAGTCACCCGATCGACAGGGGGCCGGGGCCAATACAGTTCTTC; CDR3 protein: CASSHPIDRGPGPIQFF
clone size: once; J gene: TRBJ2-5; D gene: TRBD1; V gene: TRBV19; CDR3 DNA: TGTGCCAGTACCGCAGGGACAGGGCAGGAGACCCAGTACTTC; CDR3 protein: CASTAGTGQETQYF
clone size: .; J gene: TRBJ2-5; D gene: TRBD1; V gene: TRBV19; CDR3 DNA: TGTGCCAGTAGTATATGGGGGACAGGGAAAGAGACCCAGTACTTC; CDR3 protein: CASSIWGTGKETQYF
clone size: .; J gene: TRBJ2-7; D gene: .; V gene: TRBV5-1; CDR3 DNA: TGCGCCAGCAGCAAACGACAGGATGCCTACGAGCAGTACTTC; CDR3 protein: CASSKRQDAYEQYF
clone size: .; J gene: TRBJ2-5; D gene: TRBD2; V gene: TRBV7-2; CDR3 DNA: TGTGCCAGCAGCTTAGAACTAGCGGGGGGTAAGACCCAGTACTTC; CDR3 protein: CASSLELAGGKTQYF
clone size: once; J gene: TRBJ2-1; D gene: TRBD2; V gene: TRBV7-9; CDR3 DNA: TGTGCCAGCAGCTTTAGCGGGGGGAACTACAATGAGCAGTTCTTC; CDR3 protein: CASSFSGGNYNEQFF
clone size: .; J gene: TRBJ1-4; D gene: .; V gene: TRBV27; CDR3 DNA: TGTGCCAGCAGTCTTTACAGACAGGAAAAACTGTTTTTT; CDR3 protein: CASSLYRQEKLFF
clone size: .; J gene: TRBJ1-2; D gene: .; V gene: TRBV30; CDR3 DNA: TGTGCCTGGAGTCAGATGGGGGGGGGCTACACCTTC; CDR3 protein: CAWSQMGGGYTF